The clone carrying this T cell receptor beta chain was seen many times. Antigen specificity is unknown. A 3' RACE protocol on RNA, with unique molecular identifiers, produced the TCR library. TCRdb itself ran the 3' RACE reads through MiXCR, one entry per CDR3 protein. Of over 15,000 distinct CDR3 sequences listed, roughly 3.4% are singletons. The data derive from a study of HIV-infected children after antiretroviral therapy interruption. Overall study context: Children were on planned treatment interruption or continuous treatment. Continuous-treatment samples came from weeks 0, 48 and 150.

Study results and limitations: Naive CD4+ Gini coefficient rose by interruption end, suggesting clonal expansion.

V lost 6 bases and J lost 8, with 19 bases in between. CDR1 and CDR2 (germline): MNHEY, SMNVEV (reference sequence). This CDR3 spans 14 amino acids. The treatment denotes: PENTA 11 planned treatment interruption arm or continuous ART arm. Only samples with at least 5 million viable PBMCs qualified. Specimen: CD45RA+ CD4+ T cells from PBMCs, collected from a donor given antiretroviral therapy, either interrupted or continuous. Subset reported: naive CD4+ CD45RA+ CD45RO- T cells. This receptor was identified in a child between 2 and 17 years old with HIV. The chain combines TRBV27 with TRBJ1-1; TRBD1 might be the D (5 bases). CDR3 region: CASSLETSGGEAFF. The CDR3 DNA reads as TGTGCCAGCAGCCTCGAGACGAGCGGGGGGGAAGCTTTCTTT.